The rows below give T cell receptor beta chains drawn from one sample of a study of cytomegalovirus exposure and HLA in healthy donors. Produced via immunoSEQ multiplex PCR; TCRdb's table is partial and in-frame only. Of over 75,000 clones in the sample, about 72% were seen once. Sequencing was performed on PBMCs. The source of these receptors is a man aged 30-40 years in good health and CMV-seronegative. The conserved cysteine and the conserved F or W are not part of the CDR3 here. The D gene is left open where the match is weak.

d_call j_call v_call cdr3_aa
NA TRBJ1-2 TRBV10-3 AITVGGKGGYT
TRBD1 TRBJ2-7 TRBV5-1 ASSLGQGAIYEQY
NA TRBJ1-2 TRBV27 ASSRDNYGYT
TRBD1 TRBJ1-5 TRBV6-5 ASSTGTGYQPQH
NA TRBJ2-1 TRBV5-5 ASSPSGSSYNEQF
NA TRBJ1-2 TRBV18 ASSRSDSYGYT
TRBD2 TRBJ2-7 TRBV19 ASSRTSGRQY
NA TRBJ1-1 TRBV7-4 ASSGSRVATEAF
TRBD1 TRBJ1-1 TRBV2 ASRTGYSEAF
TRBD1 TRBJ2-2 TRBV5-1 ASSLGTGGNTGELF
NA TRBJ1-3 TRBV11-2 AGNGGSGNTIY
NA TRBJ1-3 TRBV19 ASTSREENTIY
NA TRBJ1-1 TRBV6-1 ASRWTVTEAF
TRBD1 TRBJ1-2 TRBV19 ARARQGVDYGYT
NA TRBJ1-2 TRBV4-1 ASSQQQGNYGYT
TRBD1 TRBJ2-1 TRBV29-1 SVDGTEFNEQF
TRBD1 TRBJ2-7 TRBV27 ASSSRQGAIYEQY
NA TRBJ1-2 TRBV4-1 ASSQGRGQEVYGYT
NA TRBJ1-1 TRBV6-5 ASSEVGGGTEAF
NA TRBJ1-4 TRBV9 ASSVRADTNEKLF
NA TRBJ1-2 TRBV5-1 ASRGEGYGYT
TRBD1 TRBJ1-4 TRBV5-1 ASSSGTGRVEKLF
TRBD1 TRBJ1-1 TRBV5-8 ASSYYQGARTEAF
NA TRBJ1-6 TRBV13 ASSLYRDPPRGNSPLH
NA TRBJ2-2 TRBV2 ASSEPGANTGELF
TRBD1 TRBJ2-3 TRBV9 SSSAYRGPTDTQY
NA TRBJ2-4 TRBV28 ASSLRGAAKNIQY
NA TRBJ1-1 TRBV2 ASSWTVNTEAF
TRBD1 TRBJ1-2 TRBV6-5 ASSSDRGGSYGYT